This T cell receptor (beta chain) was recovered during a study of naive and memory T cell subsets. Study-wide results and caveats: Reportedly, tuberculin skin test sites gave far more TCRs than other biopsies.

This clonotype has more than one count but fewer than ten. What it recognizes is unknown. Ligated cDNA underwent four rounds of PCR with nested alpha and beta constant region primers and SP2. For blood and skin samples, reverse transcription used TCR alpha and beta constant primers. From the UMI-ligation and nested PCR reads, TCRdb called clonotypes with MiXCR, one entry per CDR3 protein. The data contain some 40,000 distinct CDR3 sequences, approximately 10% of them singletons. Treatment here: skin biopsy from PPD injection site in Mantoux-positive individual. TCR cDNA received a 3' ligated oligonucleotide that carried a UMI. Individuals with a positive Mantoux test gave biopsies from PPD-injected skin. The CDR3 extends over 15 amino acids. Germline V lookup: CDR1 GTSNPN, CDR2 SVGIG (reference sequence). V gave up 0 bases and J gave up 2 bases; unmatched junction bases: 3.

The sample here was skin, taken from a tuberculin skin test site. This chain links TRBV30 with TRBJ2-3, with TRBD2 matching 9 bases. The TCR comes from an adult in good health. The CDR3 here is CAWSVLAGVTDTQYF. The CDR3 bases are TGTGCCTGGAGTGTACTAGCGGGCGTCACAGATACGCAGTATTTT.